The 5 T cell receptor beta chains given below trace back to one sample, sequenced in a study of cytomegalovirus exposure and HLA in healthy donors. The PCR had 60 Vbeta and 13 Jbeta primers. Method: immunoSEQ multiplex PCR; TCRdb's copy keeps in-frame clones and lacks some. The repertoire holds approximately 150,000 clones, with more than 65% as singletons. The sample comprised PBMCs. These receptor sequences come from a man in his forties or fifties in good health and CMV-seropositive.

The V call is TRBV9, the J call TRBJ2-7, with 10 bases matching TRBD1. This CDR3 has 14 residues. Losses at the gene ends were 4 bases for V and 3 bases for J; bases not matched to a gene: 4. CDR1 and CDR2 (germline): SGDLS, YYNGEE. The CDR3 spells CASSRTGGHYEQYF. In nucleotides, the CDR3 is TGTGCCAGCAGCAGGACAGGGGGACACTACGAGCAGTACTTC.

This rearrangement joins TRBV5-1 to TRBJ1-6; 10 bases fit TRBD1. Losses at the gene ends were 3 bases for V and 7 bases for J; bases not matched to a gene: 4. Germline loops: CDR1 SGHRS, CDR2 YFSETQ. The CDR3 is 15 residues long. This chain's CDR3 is CASSSGTGENSPLHF. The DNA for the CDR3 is TGCGCCAGCAGCTCCGGGACAGGGGAAAATTCACCCCTCCACTTT. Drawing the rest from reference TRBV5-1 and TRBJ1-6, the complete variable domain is KAGVTQTPRYLIKTRGQQVTLSCSPISGHRSVSWYQQTPGQGLQFLFEYFSETQRNKGNFPGRFSGRQFSNSRSEMNVSTLELGDSALYLCASSSGTGENSPLHFGNGTRLTVT.

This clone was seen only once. The CDR3 here is CASTQYPLTGGPTDTQYF. The CDR3 DNA sequence: TGTGCCAGTACCCAATACCCCCTGACAGGGGGCCCCACAGATACGCAGTATTTT. The V call is TRBV19, the J call TRBJ2-3; 10 bases are a match to TRBD1. With 7 bases clipped from V and 2 bases from J, the junction kept 15 bases outside the gene matches. The germline V gene encodes CDR1 LNHDA and CDR2 SQIVND (reference sequence). The CDR3 length is 18 residues.

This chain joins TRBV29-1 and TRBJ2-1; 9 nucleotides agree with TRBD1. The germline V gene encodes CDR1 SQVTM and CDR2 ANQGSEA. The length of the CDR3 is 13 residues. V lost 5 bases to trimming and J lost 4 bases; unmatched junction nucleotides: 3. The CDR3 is CSVLGTGYNEQFF. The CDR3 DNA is TGCAGCGTTTTGGGGACAGGGTACAATGAGCAGTTCTTC.

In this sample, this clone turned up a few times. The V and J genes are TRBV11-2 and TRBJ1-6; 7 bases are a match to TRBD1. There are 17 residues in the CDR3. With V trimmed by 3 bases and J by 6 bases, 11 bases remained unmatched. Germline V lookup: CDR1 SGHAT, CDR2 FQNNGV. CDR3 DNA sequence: TGTGCCAGCAGCTTTTTATTTACAGGGGCTCGTAATTCACCCCTCCACTTT. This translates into CASSFLFTGARNSPLHF.